This TCR beta chain appears in the sequencing data of a study of CD8 T cells in Susac syndrome. CD8+ and CD4+ T cells from blood underwent TCR beta sequencing, which was carried out in a high-throughput format. The study used treatment-naive patients who had stable or active relapsing-remitting disease as multiple sclerosis controls. In contrast to the negatively isolated CD8+ and CD4+ T cells, TEMRA cells were FACS-enriched. Germline CDR1 and CDR2: MGHRA and YSYEKL. This CDR3 has 15 amino acids. V lost 0 bases, J lost 2 bases, and 11 bases lay in between. It was with random hexamers that roughly 0.45 to 1 ug RNA was reverse transcribed. It was immunoSEQ multiplex PCR that amplified TCR beta CDR3 across 54 Vbeta and 13 Jbeta. TCRdb reprocessed the immunoSEQ multiplex PCR reads via MiXCR and lists one record per CDR3 protein. The table includes some 300,000 distinct CDR3 sequences, around 85% detected once.

This sequence originates from a human donor with multiple sclerosis. The chain joins TRBV4-1 to TRBJ2-7; D unclear. The sequencing sample was made of CD8+ T cells from PBMCs. CDR3 DNA: TGCGCCAGCAGCCAAGATTTTCCTGATACCTACGAGCAGTACTTC. The encoded protein is CASSQDFPDTYEQYF.